This passage covers 17 T cell receptor beta chains from one sample sequenced in a study of tumor-infiltrating lymphocytes in primary liver carcinoma. Starting material of about 0.45 ug total RNA yielded TCR beta cDNA via a constant-region primer. Three nested multiplex PCR rounds, a slightly modified ARM-PCR method, built the TCR beta libraries. Each of the first two PCR rounds ran roughly 9 cycles with TRBV1-TRBV30 forward and C-beta reverse primers. From the multiplex PCR reads, TCRdb called clonotypes with MiXCR, one entry per CDR3 protein. The sample includes over 100,000 distinct CDR3 sequences, 55% to 70% seen only once; the top ten take about 8%. The study co-extracted DNA and RNA from around 20-30 mg of unsorted bulk tissue. Sequencing used tumor-adjacent normal liver tissue. These receptors originate from a woman aged 55-70 years with primary liver carcinoma and hepatitis B virus infection.

Remarks on this clonotype: This could be a read error, since a much larger clone is one nucleotide away. The J gene is TRBJ2-6, the V gene TRBV11-2; 11 nucleotides match TRBD2. The CDR3 is made up of 20 amino acids. Losses at the gene ends were 3 bases for V and 0 bases for J; bases not matched to a gene: 10. Per the germline V gene, CDR1 is SGHAT and CDR2 is FQNNGV. The CDR3 region is CASSFNTPGLAVSGANVLTF. For the CDR3, the DNA is TGTGCCAGCAGCTTCAACACACCGGGACTAGCGGTCTCTGGGGCCAACGTCCTGACTTTC.

As for this clonotype: Germline is not matched at one junction end, which may reflect a read error. V and J are TRBV6-5 and TRBJ2-7; no clear D. CDR1 is MNHEY, CDR2 SVGAGI, per germline. The CDR3 runs to 13 residues. CDR3 nucleotide sequence: TGTGCCAGCAGTTACTCGTTGAGTTACGAGCAGTGCTTC. This gives the protein CASSYSLSYEQCF.

To note about this clonotype: At one end the junction does not follow the germline gene, possibly because of a read error. The CDR3 DNA reads as TGTGCCAGTAGCTTACTAGCGGGAGGTATCAATGAGCAGTCCTTT. It encodes CASSLLAGGINEQSF. This sequence joins TRBV11-3 and TRBJ2-1; TRBD2 agrees at 12 bases. The CDR3 spans 15 residues. Germline CDR1 SGHNT, CDR2 YENEEA.

This clonotype is termed medium-sized. CDR3 in DNA: TGTGCCAGCAGCTGGGGGGGGAACATTCAGTACTTC. Translated, it gives CASSWGGNIQYF. The chain uses TRBV11-2 and TRBJ2-4; 7 bases match TRBD2. After removal of 4 bases from V and 7 bases from J, the junction contained 1 base not matched to a gene. CDR1 and CDR2 from the germline V gene are SGHAT and FQNNGV. The CDR3 totals 12 residues.

With regard to this clonotype: The junction does not match germline at one end; this may be a read error. This chain joins TRBV12-3 or TRBV12-4 and TRBJ2-3; D may be TRBD2 (5 bases). The CDR3 is made up of 15 amino acids. CDR3 bases: TGTGCCAGCAGTTCTGGGAGACCAACCACAAATACGCAGTATTTT. Protein sequence: CASSSGRPTTNTQYF.

To note about this clonotype: Its ends do not fully match the called genes, so a read error is possible. The DNA of the CDR3 is TGTGCCAGCAGCGCGACCTACAATGAGCAATTCTTC. Its translation: CASSATYNEQFF. The rearrangement links TRBV7-6 to TRBJ2-1, with D unclear. Looked up from germline, CDR1 is SGHVS and CDR2 is FNYEAQ. The CDR3 is 12 amino acids.

This rearrangement joins TRBV12-3 or TRBV12-4 to TRBJ1-1, with a possible D match to TRBD1 (6 bases). The CDR3 consists of 15 residues. The V and J ends lost 6 bases and 4 bases respectively, with 18 bases between them. The CDR3, as DNA: TGTGCCAGCAGCTGGACAACAGGGATCGGCACTGAAGCTTTCTTT. This translates into CASSWTTGIGTEAFF.

Comments on this clonotype: The germline gene is not matched at one end of the junction; a read error may be the cause. The V gene is TRBV11-2, the J gene TRBJ2-7, with TRBD2 matching over 9 bases. The CDR3 contains 16 residues. Germline CDR1 and CDR2: SGHAT and FQNNGV. CDR3 DNA sequence: TGTGTCAGCAGCTCGATTAGCGGGAGTGCGTCCTACGAGCAGTACTTT. Its protein product is CVSSSISGSASYEQYF.

Comment on this clonotype: A read error may produce the germline difference seen at one junction end. The rearrangement links TRBV5-5 to TRBJ1-5; D ambiguous. CDR3 length equals 17 residues. In germline, CDR1 is SGHKS, CDR2 YYEKEE (reference sequence). The CDR3 reads CASSLNLWGGGNQPQHF. The CDR3 DNA follows: TGTGCCAGCAGCTTGAACCTTTGGGGAGGAGGCAATCAGCCACAGCATTTT.

This clonotype was seen at least ten times. The chain links TRBV12-3 or TRBV12-4 to TRBJ2-5, with 7 bases identical to TRBD1. The CDR3 sequence is 13 residues long. V was pared by 6 bases and J by 1 base, with 2 bases of the junction left unmatched. This CDR3 is CASRQGVQETQYF. The DNA for the CDR3 is TGTGCCAGCAGGCAGGGGGTCCAAGAGACCCAGTACTTC.

In the case of this clonotype: A read error is likely, as this CDR3 ends without the conserved phenylalanine or tryptophan. The chain joins TRBV29-1 to TRBJ1-1; D uncertain. The CDR3 runs 17 residues. Germline CDR1 is SQVTM and CDR2 is ANQGSEA. V was cut by 4 bases and J by 1 base, with 22 bases left in between. The CDR3 coding sequence is TGCAGCGTTGGGCCGGGCGGTAGCTTAAGAGGGAACACTGAAGCTTTCCTT. This gives the protein CSVGPGGSLRGNTEAFL.

This clonotype was counted at least ten times. The J gene is TRBJ2-3, the V gene TRBV28, with 8 nucleotides matching TRBD2. V was clipped by 3 bases and J by 6 bases; unmatched bases: 5. Germline V gives CDR1 MDHEN, CDR2 SYDVKM. The CDR3 spans 14 residues. The CDR3 DNA sequence: TGTGCCAGCAGTTTTACGGGAGGGCGTGATACGCAGTATTTT. It is translated as CASSFTGGRDTQYF.

A note on this clonotype: The CDR3 does not close with the conserved phenylalanine or tryptophan, likely indicating a read error. V and J are TRBV6-6 and TRBJ2-1; D gene uncertain. The CDR3 spans 13 residues. Between the trimmed V and J ends, which lost 4 bases and 5 bases, there was a span of 9 bases. In germline, CDR1 is MNHNY, CDR2 SVGAGI (reference sequence). As DNA, the CDR3 is TGTGCCAGCAGTTCGACTGTCCACAATGAGCAGTTCTGC. Encoded protein: CASSSTVHNEQFC.

This rearrangement joins TRBV4-1 to TRBJ2-5; 9 nucleotides align to TRBD2. Germline CDR1 and CDR2: MGHRA and YSYEKL. The CDR3 spans 18 residues. Losses at the gene ends were 1 base for V and 3 bases for J; bases not matched to a gene: 12. CDR3 nucleotide sequence: TGCGCCAGCAGCCAAGGGGGGACTAGCAGGAGGTCAGAAGAGACCCAGTACTTC. Translation: CASSQGGTSRRSEETQYF.

The rearrangement uses TRBV29-1 and TRBJ2-2, with unresolved D. V lost 6 bases and J 7 bases, leaving 12 bases between the germline ends. This CDR3 is built from 12 residues. Germline CDR1 and CDR2: SQVTM and ANQGSEA. The CDR3 nucleotides are TGCAGCGTGGCAGGATGCATCGGGGAGCTGTTTTTT. Translation gives CSVAGCIGELFF.

On this clonotype: A much more abundant neighbour one base away suggests this may be a read error. V is TRBV7-9 and J is TRBJ1-1; 8 positions agree with TRBD1. The germline CDR1 and CDR2 sequences are SEHNR and FQNEAQ (reference sequence). This CDR3 comprises 14 residues. CDR3 residues: CVSSSTGGKAEAFF. The CDR3 DNA sequence: TGTGTCAGCAGCTCCACAGGGGGAAAGGCTGAAGCTTTCTTT. The full variable domain, rest sourced from reference TRBV7-9 and TRBJ1-1, is DTGVSQNPRHKITKRGQNVTFRCDPISEHNRLYWYRQTLGQGPEFLTYFQNEAQLEKSRLLSDRFSAERPKGSFSTLEIQRTEQGDSAMYLCVSSSTGGKAEAFFGQGTRLTVV.

This clonotype was observed at least ten times. The chain uses TRBV29-1 and TRBJ2-1; 11 nucleotides line up with TRBD2. The CDR3 length is 15 residues. The V and J ends lost 4 bases and 9 bases, in that order; junction bases with no gene match: 11. CDR1 and CDR2 from the germline V gene are SQVTM and ANQGSEA. The CDR3 DNA follows: TGCAGCGTTGGGGAGGTAGCGGGAGGGCCAGCTGAGCAGTTCTTC. This translates into CSVGEVAGGPAEQFF.